This T cell receptor (beta chain) emerged from a study of cytomegalovirus exposure and HLA in healthy donors. 13 Jbeta primers and 60 Vbeta primers were used for the PCR. Sequencing was performed with immunoSEQ multiplex PCR; in TCRdb, only in-frame clones are kept and a portion is missing. This table holds 100,000 to 150,000 clones, about 81% found once. The CDR3 runs 14 residues. Germline V CDR1 and CDR2: SNHLY, FYNNEI. Trimming left V 8 bases short and J 0 bases short, with 12 bases between. Overall study results and limits: Most TCR sequences were rare, but some public TCRs occurred in many donors. Exclusion applied to some V segments, including TRBV6-2 and TRBV6-3, as they were indistinguishable. Several of the most significant clusters appeared linked to common viral pathogens, based on a later analysis.

Of note for this clone: Its antigen remains unknown. Other DNA sequences in the sample encode the same CDR3.

The sample comprised PBMCs. This receptor was identified in a woman aged 30 to 39 in good health and CMV-seronegative. The V call is TRBV2, the J call TRBJ2-3; tentative D call: TRBD2 (6 bases). The CDR3 is CASRKRASTDTQYF. The CDR3 DNA sequence: TGTGCCAGCCGAAAGCGGGCGAGCACAGATACGCAGTATTTT. Complete variable domain (other parts from reference TRBV2 and TRBJ2-3): EPEVTQTPSHQVTQMGQEVILRCVPISNHLYFYWYRQILGQKVEFLVSFYNNEISEKSEIFDDQFSVERPDGSNFTLKIRSTKLEDSAMYFCASRKRASTDTQYFGPGTRLTVL.